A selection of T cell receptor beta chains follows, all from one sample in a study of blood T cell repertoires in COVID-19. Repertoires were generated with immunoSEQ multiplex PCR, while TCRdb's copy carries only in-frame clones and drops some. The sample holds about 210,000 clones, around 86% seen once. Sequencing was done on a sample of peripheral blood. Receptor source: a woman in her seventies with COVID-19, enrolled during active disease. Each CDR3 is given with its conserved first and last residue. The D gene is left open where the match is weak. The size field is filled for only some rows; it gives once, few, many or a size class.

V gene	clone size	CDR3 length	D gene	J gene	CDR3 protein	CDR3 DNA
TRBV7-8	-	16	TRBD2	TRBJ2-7	CASSPWTSGSSYEQYF	TGTGCCAGCAGCCCCTGGACTAGCGGGAGCTCCTACGAGCAGTACTTC
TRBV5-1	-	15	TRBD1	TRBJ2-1	CASSPGDSAYNEQFF	TGCGCCAGCAGCCCAGGGGACAGCGCCTACAATGAGCAGTTCTTC
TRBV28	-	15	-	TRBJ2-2	CASSLFRRNTGELFF	TGTGCCAGCAGTTTATTCAGGCGGAACACCGGGGAGCTGTTTTTT
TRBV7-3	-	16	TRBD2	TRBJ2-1	CAGSLYSPSGSGEQFF	TGTGCCGGCAGCTTATATTCCCCTAGCGGGAGTGGGGAGCAGTTCTTC
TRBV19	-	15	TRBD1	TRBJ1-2	CASSPRQGAGYGYTF	TGTGCCAGTAGTCCTCGACAGGGAGCAGGGTATGGCTACACCTTC
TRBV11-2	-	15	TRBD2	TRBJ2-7	CASSWVAGRGYEQYF	TGTGCCAGCAGCTGGGTAGCGGGGAGAGGGTACGAGCAGTACTTC
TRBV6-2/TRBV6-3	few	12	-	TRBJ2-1	CASSSQGYEQFF	TGTGCCAGCAGTTCCCAGGGCTATGAGCAGTTCTTC
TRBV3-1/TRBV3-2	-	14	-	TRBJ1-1	CASSHESMNTEAFF	TGTGCCAGCAGCCATGAGAGCATGAACACTGAAGCTTTCTTT
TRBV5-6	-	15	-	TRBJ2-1	CASSLYRTGAPEQFF	TGTGCCAGCAGCTTGTACCGGACGGGAGCCCCCGAGCAGTTCTTC
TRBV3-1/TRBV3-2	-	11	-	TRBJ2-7	CASSQSNEQYF	TGTGCCAGCAGCCAGAGTAACGAGCAGTACTTC